The entry below describes one T cell receptor (beta chain). Antigen specificity is unknown. Only in-frame clones appear in the TCRdb table, and some are missing; sequencing was by immunoSEQ multiplex PCR. The table lists about 1.5 million clones, 98% of them singletons. These data are taken from a study of shared clonotypes between healthy human individuals. The germline V gene encodes CDR1 MDHEN and CDR2 SYDVKM. With 2 bases removed from V and 9 bases from J, the gap between germline ends came to 14 bases. CDR3 length: 14 amino acids. Donors included only healthy HIV-negative adults lacking recent acute infections or vaccinations. Notes on the study in general: Non-shared clonotypes had lower generation probabilities than those shared by all four donors. Having only a few donors restricted how much genetic and exposure-history diversity was captured.

The source is a man younger than 40 in good health. The V and J genes are TRBV28 and TRBJ1-5; D is unclear. The sample was naive CD4+ T cells sorted from blood. Regarding subset: CD45RA+ positively selected. The CDR3: CASSLRGAFWPQHF. The CDR3 bases are TGTGCCAGCAGTTTACGGGGTGCGTTTTGGCCCCAGCATTTT.